A selection of T cell receptor beta chains follows, all from one sample in a study of long-term antiretroviral therapy in people with HIV. Sequencing used immunoSEQ multiplex PCR; TCRdb keeps in-frame clones, though not all of them. The sample yields tens of thousands of clones, about four fifths seen once. This specimen was unsorted PBMCs, taken 1.1 years before starting antiretroviral therapy. These receptors came from a woman in her twenties or thirties with HIV. The CDR3 runs from the conserved cysteine through the conserved F or W.

V	J	CDR3
TRBV6-6	TRBJ1-6	CASSYDPKNSPLHF
TRBV4-2	TRBJ2-5	CASSQEKTQYF
TRBV5-1	TRBJ2-3	CASSFGGRGTDTQYF
TRBV9	TRBJ2-3	CASSELAGGYTDTQYF
TRBV6-1	TRBJ1-2	CASEYLTGNYGYTF
TRBV7-9	TRBJ1-4	CASSLSVNEKLFF
TRBV10-3	TRBJ2-3	CATNPADTQYF
TRBV9	TRBJ1-6	CASSVDGYPGDSPLHF
TRBV6-5	TRBJ1-2	CASSYSIYDGYTF
TRBV7-8	TRBJ1-5	CASSLVRGDNQPQHF
TRBV9	TRBJ1-1	CASSVEGARTEAFF
TRBV11-2	TRBJ2-3	CASSRTDTQYF
TRBV10-3	TRBJ2-1	CAIMTSGANEQFF
TRBV12-5	TRBJ1-5	CASGGQGEPQHF
TRBV29-1	TRBJ2-7	CSVGGGYEQYF
TRBV4-2	TRBJ2-2	CASSPASNTGELFF
TRBV7-2	TRBJ1-1	CASSETINTEAFF
TRBV19	TRBJ1-2	CASRAGQLYGYTF
TRBV5-8	TRBJ2-3	CASSLGGTTDTQYF
TRBV10-3	TRBJ2-5	CAISDSETQYF
TRBV7-3	TRBJ1-2	CASSAGPPRGYGYTF
TRBV7-3	TRBJ2-2	CASSLLLNTGELFF